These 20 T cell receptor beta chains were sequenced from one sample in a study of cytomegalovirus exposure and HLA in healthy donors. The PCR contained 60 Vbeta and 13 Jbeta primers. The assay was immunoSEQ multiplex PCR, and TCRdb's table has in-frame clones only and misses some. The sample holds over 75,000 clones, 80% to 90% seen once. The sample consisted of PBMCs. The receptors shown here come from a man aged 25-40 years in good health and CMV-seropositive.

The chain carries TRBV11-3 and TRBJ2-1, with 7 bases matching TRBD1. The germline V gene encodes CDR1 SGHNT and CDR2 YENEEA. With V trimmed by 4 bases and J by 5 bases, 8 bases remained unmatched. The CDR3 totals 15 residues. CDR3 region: CASSSTGSTDNEQFF. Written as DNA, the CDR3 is TGTGCCAGCAGCTCGACAGGGAGCACTGACAATGAGCAGTTCTTC.

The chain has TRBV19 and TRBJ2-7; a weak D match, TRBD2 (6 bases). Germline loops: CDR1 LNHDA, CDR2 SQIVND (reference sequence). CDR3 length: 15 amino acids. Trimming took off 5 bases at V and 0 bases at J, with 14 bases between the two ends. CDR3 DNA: TGTGCCAGTAGTGTGGGTAGCGGCCCCTCCTACGAGCAGTACTTC. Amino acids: CASSVGSGPSYEQYF.

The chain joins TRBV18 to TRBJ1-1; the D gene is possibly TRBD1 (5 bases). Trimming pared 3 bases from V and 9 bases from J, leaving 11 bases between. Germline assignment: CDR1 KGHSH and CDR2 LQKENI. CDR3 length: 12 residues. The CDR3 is CASSPGTGQAFF. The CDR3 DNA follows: TGTGCCAGCTCACCTGGGACTGGCCAAGCTTTCTTT.

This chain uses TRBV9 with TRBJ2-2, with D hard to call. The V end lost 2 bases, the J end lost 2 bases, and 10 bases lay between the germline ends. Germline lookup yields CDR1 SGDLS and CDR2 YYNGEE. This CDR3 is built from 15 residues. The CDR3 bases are TGTGCCAGCAGCGTCAACAGTTTAAACACCGGGGAGCTGTTTTTT. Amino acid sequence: CASSVNSLNTGELFF.

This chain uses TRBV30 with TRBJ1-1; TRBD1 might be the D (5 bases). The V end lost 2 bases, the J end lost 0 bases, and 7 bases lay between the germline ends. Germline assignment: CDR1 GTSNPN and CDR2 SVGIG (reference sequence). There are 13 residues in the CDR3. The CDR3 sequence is CAWSLTVNTEAFF. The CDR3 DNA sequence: TGTGCCTGGAGTCTGACAGTGAACACTGAAGCTTTCTTT.

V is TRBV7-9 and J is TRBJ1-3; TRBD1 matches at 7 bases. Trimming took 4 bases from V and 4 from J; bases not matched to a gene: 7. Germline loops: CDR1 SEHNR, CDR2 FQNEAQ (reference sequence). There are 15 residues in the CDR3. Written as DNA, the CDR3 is TGTGCCAGCAGCTCGGCCGGGACAGTAGGAAACACCATATATTTT. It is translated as CASSSAGTVGNTIYF.

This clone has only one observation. The CDR3 spells CASSDPGDSSYEQYF. DNA of the CDR3: TGTGCCAGCAGTGATCCCGGGGACAGCTCCTACGAGCAGTACTTC. V usage is TRBV25-1 and J usage is TRBJ2-7; TRBD1 matches at 7 bases. In germline, CDR1 is MGHDK, CDR2 SYGVNS. There are 15 residues in the CDR3. V was pared by 3 bases and J by 0 bases, with 5 bases of the junction left unmatched.

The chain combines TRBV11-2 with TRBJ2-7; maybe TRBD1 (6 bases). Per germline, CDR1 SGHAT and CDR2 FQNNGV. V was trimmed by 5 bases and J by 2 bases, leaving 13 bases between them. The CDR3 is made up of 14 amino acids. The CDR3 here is CASSPGAGAYEQYF. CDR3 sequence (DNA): TGTGCCAGCAGCCCAGGGGCCGGGGCCTACGAGCAGTACTTC.

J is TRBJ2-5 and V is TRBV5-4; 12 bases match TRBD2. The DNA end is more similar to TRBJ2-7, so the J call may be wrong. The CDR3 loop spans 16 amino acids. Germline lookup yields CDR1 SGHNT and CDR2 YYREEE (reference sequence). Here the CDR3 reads CASSLVGLAGTYEQYF. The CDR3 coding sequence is TGTGCCAGCAGCTTGGTGGGACTAGCGGGCACCTACGAGCAGTACTTC.

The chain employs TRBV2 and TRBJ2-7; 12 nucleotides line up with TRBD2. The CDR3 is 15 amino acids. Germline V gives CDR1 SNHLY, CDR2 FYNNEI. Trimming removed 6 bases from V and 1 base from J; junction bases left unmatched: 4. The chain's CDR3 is CASRASGRASYEQYF. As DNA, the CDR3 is TGTGCCAGCAGGGCTAGCGGGAGGGCATCCTACGAGCAGTACTTC.

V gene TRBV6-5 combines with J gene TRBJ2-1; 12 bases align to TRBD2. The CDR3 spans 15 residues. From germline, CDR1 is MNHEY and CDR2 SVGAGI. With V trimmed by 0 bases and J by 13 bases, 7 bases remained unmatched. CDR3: CASSYSTLAGGGQFF. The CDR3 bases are TGTGCCAGCAGTTACTCGACTCTAGCGGGAGGGGGACAGTTCTTC.

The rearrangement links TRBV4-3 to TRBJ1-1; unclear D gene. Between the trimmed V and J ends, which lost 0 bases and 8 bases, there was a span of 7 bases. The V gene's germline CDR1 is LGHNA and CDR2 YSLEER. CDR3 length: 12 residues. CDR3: CASSQDSVEAFF. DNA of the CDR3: TGCGCCAGCAGCCAAGATTCGGTCGAAGCTTTCTTT.

CDR3 sequence: CAISAPLGEVYF. CDR3 bases: TGTGCCATCAGTGCCCCCCTAGGGGAAGTTTACTTC. This rearrangement joins TRBV10-3 to TRBJ2-7, with TRBD1 as a possible D gene (5 bases). The CDR3 runs 12 residues. The ends were cut back, 4 bases at V and 13 bases at J, with 17 bases in the middle. Germline V gives CDR1 ENHRY, CDR2 SYGVKD.

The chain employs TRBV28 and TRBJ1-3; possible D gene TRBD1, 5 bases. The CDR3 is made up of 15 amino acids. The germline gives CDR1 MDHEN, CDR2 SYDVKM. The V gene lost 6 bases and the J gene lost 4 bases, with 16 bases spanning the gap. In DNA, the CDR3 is TGTGCCAGCAGGGGGCTTGGGACTAGCGGAAACACCATATATTTT. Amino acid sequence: CASRGLGTSGNTIYF.

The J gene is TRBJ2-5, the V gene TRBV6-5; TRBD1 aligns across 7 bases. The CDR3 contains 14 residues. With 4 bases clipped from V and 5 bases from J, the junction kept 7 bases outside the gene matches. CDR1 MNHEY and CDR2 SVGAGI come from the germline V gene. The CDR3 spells CASSSQGPLETQYF. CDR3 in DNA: TGTGCCAGCAGTTCACAGGGGCCTCTCGAGACCCAGTACTTC.

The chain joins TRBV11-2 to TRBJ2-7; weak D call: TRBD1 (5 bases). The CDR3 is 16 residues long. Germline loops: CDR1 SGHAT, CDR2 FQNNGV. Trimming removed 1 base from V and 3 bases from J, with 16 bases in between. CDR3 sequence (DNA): TGTGCCAGCAGCTTAGGCCTCCAGCTGGGGCTCTACGAGCAGTACTTC. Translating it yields CASSLGLQLGLYEQYF. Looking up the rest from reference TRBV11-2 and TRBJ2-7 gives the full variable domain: EAGVAQSPRYKIIEKRQSVAFWCNPISGHATLYWYQQILGQGPKLLIQFQNNGVVDDSQLPKDRFSAERLKGVDSTLKIQPAKLEDSAVYLCASSLGLQLGLYEQYFGPGTRLTVT.

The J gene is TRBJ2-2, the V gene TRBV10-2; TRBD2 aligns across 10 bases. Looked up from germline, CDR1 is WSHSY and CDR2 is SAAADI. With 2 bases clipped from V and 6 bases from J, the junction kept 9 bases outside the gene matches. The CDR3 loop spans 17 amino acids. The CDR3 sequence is CASSELLAGVGAGELFF. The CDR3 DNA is TGCGCCAGCAGTGAGCTCCTAGCGGGAGTGGGCGCCGGGGAGCTGTTTTTT.

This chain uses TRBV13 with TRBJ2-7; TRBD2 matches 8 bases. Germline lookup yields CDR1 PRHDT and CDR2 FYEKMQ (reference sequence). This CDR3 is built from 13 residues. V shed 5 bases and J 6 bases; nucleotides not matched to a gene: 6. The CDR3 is CASSPGLGIEQYF. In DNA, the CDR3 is TGTGCCAGCAGCCCGGGACTAGGAATCGAGCAGTACTTC.

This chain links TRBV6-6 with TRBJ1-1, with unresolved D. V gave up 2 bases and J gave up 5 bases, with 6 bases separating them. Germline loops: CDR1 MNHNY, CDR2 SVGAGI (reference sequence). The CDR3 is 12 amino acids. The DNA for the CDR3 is TGTGCCAGCAGTTACCTCGGGACTGAAGCTTTCTTT. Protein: CASSYLGTEAFF.

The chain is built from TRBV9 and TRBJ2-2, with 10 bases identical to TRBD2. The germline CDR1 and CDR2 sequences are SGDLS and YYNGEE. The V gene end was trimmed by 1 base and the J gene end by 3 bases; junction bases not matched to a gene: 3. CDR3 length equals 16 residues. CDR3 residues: CASSVRTSGYTGELFF. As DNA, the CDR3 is TGTGCCAGCAGCGTACGGACTAGCGGATACACCGGGGAGCTGTTTTTT. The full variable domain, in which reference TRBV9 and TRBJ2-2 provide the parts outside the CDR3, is DSGVTQTPKHLITATGQRVTLRCSPRSGDLSVYWYQQSLDQGLQFLIQYYNGEERAKGNILERFSAQQFPDLHSELNLSSLELGDSALYFCASSVRTSGYTGELFFGEGSRLTVL.